These 5 T cell receptor beta chains came from one sample sequenced in a study of cytomegalovirus exposure and HLA in healthy donors. Here immunoSEQ multiplex PCR was the method, and the copy in TCRdb shows in-frame clones only, minus some. The sample lists around 130,000 clones; roughly 89% were seen once. The sequencing input was PBMCs. All receptors come from a man in his thirties or forties in good health and CMV-seronegative.

The chain carries TRBV27 and TRBJ2-1; no reliable D call. This CDR3 spans 12 amino acids. CDR1 is MNHEY, CDR2 SMNVEV, per germline (reference sequence). V was trimmed by 6 bases and J by 8 bases, leaving 11 bases between them. CDR3 nucleotides: TGTGCCAGCAGCGAATTGGGCGATGAGCAGTTCTTC. Residues: CASSELGDEQFF.

The rearrangement links TRBV7-9 to TRBJ2-3, with 7 bases fitting TRBD2. Germline values: CDR1 SEHNR, CDR2 FQNEAQ (reference sequence). The CDR3 spans 15 residues. V shed 5 bases and J 0 bases; nucleotides not matched to a gene: 5. The CDR3 bases are TGTGCCAGCAGCCCCCTGGGGGGGAGCACAGATACGCAGTATTTT. This encodes CASSPLGGSTDTQYF. Drawing the rest from reference TRBV7-9 and TRBJ2-3, the complete variable domain is DTGVSQNPRHKITKRGQNVTFRCDPISEHNRLYWYRQTLGQGPEFLTYFQNEAQLEKSRLLSDRFSAERPKGSFSTLEIQRTEQGDSAMYLCASSPLGGSTDTQYFGPGTRLTVL.

The J gene is TRBJ2-3, the V gene TRBV29-1; 11 nucleotides align to TRBD2. Germline V gives CDR1 SQVTM, CDR2 ANQGSEA. The CDR3 covers 15 residues. V dropped 4 bases and J dropped 6; count of bases not matched to a gene: 9. CDR3 loop: CSVGFASGGRDTQYF. Here the CDR3 DNA reads TGCAGCGTTGGATTTGCTAGCGGGGGGCGGGATACGCAGTATTTT.

In nucleotides, the CDR3 is TGTGCCAGCAGTTTTATGGGCCCGGGACAGGGGGCGAGTGAGCAGTACTTC. It encodes CASSFMGPGQGASEQYF. V gene TRBV28 combines with J gene TRBJ2-7, with TRBD1 matching 12 bases. The CDR3 extends over 17 amino acids. Germline CDR1 reads MDHEN; CDR2 reads SYDVKM. Losses at the gene ends were 3 bases for V and 7 bases for J; bases not matched to a gene: 13.

In its sample, this clone was seen a few times. V and J are TRBV6-1 and TRBJ2-5; TRBD1 aligns across 9 bases. The germline V gene has CDR1 MNHNS and CDR2 SASEGT. Trimming cost V 0 bases and J 5 bases; bases outside gene matches: 7. This CDR3 comprises 16 residues. The CDR3 spells CASSEASGQGLETQYF. CDR3 bases: TGTGCCAGCAGTGAAGCGTCCGGACAGGGGCTGGAGACCCAGTACTTC.